This T cell receptor (beta chain) was captured by sequencing in a study of OX40 agonist ivuxolimab in advanced cancers. TCRdb's copy holds only in-frame clones and misses some; the assay was immunoSEQ multiplex PCR. Of about 72,000 clones detected, about 90% appear once; the ten largest clones hold 0.86%. This receptor was obtained from an adult with an advanced solid tumor such as melanoma, head and neck, liver or kidney cancer. Sequencing was performed on CD4+ or CD8+ T cells sorted from blood, taken in a trial of the OX40 agonist ivuxolimab.

This CDR3 reads CSAQTGGRQYF. For the CDR3, the DNA is TGCAGTGCTCAGACAGGGGGTCGACAGTACTTC. The chain combines TRBV20-1 with TRBJ2-7, with 9 bases lining up with TRBD1. The CDR3 has 11 amino acids. Germline CDR1 is DFQATT and CDR2 is SNEGSKA (reference sequence). Germline trimming cut 5 bases from V and 10 bases from J; bases unmatched to any gene: 6.